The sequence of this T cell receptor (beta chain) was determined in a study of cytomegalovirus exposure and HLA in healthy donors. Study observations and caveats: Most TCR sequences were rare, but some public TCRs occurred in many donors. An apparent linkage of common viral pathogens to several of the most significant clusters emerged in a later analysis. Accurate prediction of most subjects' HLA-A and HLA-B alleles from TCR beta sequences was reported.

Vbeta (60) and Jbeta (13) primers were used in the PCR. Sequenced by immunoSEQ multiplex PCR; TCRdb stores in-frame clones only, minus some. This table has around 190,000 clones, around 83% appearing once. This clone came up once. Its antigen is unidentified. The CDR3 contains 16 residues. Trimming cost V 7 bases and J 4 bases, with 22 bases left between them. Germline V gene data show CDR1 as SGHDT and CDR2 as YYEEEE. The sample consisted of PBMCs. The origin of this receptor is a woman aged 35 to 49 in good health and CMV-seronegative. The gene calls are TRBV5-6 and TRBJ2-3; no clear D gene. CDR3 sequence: CASSSSYQEVADTQYF. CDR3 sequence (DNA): TGTGCCAGCTCATCATCCTACCAAGAGGTTGCAGATACGCAGTATTTT.